The 27 T cell receptor beta chains given below trace back to one sample, sequenced in a study of T cells in Graves' hyperthyroidism and ophthalmopathy. RNA transcripts yielded amplified TCR beta CDR3 regions. TCR CDR3 underwent first-round RT-PCR with the HTBI primer set. TCRdb passed the multiplex PCR reads through MiXCR, listing each CDR3 protein once. The sample yields roughly 500,000 distinct CDR3 sequences, more than 15% seen once. The material sequenced was blood. The source is a woman in her twenties or thirties with Graves' ophthalmopathy.

There are many counts of this clonotype. The CDR3: CATSVFDGTTDTQYF. CDR3 DNA: TGTGCCACCAGTGTCTTTGACGGCACCACAGATACGCAGTATTTT. J is TRBJ2-3 and V is TRBV24-1; D unresolved. V was shortened by 5 bases and J by 2 bases, with 13 bases between the two germline ends. The CDR3 consists of 15 residues. Germline CDR1 reads KGHDR; CDR2 reads SFDVKD.

The chain uses TRBV9 and TRBJ2-3; D is unclear. Trimming left V 2 bases short and J 2 bases short, with 6 bases between. This CDR3 spans 13 amino acids. Per the germline V gene, CDR1 is SGDLS and CDR2 is YYNGEE. DNA for the CDR3: TGTGCCAGCAGCGTCAGCAACACAGATACGCAGTATTTT. Its translation: CASSVSNTDTQYF. The whole variable domain, remainder taken from reference TRBV9 and TRBJ2-3, is DSGVTQTPKHLITATGQRVTLRCSPRSGDLSVYWYQQSLDQGLQFLIQYYNGEERAKGNILERFSAQQFPDLHSELNLSSLELGDSALYFCASSVSNTDTQYFGPGTRLTVL.

As to this clonotype: A much larger clone sits a single nucleotide away, making a read error possible. The genes are TRBV20-1 and TRBJ2-1, with 11 bases matching TRBD2. The DNA end is a closer match to TRBJ2-7, so the J assignment may be wrong. CDR1 and CDR2 from the germline V gene are DFQATT and SNEGSKA (reference sequence). CDR3 length equals 16 residues. CDR3 bases: TGCAGTGCTAGACTCCCTAGCGGGAGGTCCTACAATGAGCAGTACTTC. This translates into CSARLPSGRSYNEQYF.

This clonotype has ten or more counts. The chain recombines TRBV18 with TRBJ2-1, with 14 nucleotides matching TRBD2. The CDR3 totals 18 residues. J gave up 10 bases and V 4 bases, and 15 bases lay outside the gene matches. Germline CDR1 is KGHSH and CDR2 is LQKENI. Written as DNA, the CDR3 is TGTGCCAGCTCACTACTCCAATCCGGGACTAGCGGGGGCAGAGAGCAGTTCTTC. Translated, it gives CASSLLQSGTSGGREQFF.

The chain couples TRBV19 to TRBJ2-3; 7 nucleotides line up with TRBD2. CDR1 and CDR2 (germline): LNHDA, SQIVND (reference sequence). Unmatched junction bases numbered 11, after V lost 4 bases and J lost 4 bases. The CDR3 totals 16 residues. Here the CDR3 DNA reads TGTGCCAGTAGTAAAAGGGAGGGAGTATTCGCAGATACGCAGTATTTT. Its translation is CASSKREGVFADTQYF.

This clonotype showed up many times. The rearrangement links TRBV11-3 to TRBJ2-7; possibly TRBD1 for D (5 bases). The CDR3 extends over 13 amino acids. V lost 2 bases and J 6 bases, leaving 11 bases between the germline ends. In germline, CDR1 is SGHNT, CDR2 YENEEA. CDR3 nucleotide sequence: TGTGCCAGCAGCTTATCCCAGCAGGGCGAGCAGTACTTC. Protein sequence: CASSLSQQGEQYF.

This clonotype appeared a few times. The genes are TRBV5-4 and TRBJ1-4; 10 nucleotides align to TRBD1. V gave up 3 bases and J gave up 7 bases; unmatched junction bases: 12. In germline, CDR1 is SGHNT, CDR2 YYREEE (reference sequence). The CDR3 loop spans 17 amino acids. Here the CDR3 DNA reads TGTGCCAGCAGCTCTCCCCGCGGGACAGGGGATCGTGAAAAACTGTTTTTT. Translation: CASSSPRGTGDREKLFF.

This clonotype was recorded many times. This chain uses TRBV20-1 with TRBJ2-3; TRBD2 matches at 9 bases. Per germline, CDR1 DFQATT and CDR2 SNEGSKA (reference sequence). This CDR3 is built from 14 residues. V dropped 5 bases and J dropped 5; count of bases not matched to a gene: 8. Written as DNA, the CDR3 is TGCAGTGCTCAGAGGGCGGGAGGGAGAGATACGCAGTATTTT. This sequence encodes CSAQRAGGRDTQYF.

This rearrangement joins TRBV7-9 to TRBJ1-6; D uncertain. In germline, CDR1 is SEHNR, CDR2 FQNEAQ (reference sequence). V was cut by 2 bases and J by 8 bases, with 7 bases left in between. The CDR3 is made up of 13 amino acids. The CDR3 loop reads CASSLSHDSPLHF. As DNA, the CDR3 is TGTGCCAGCAGCTTATCCCACGATTCACCCCTCCACTTT.

J is TRBJ1-1 and V is TRBV19; D is unresolved. Germline CDR1 reads LNHDA; CDR2 reads SQIVND (reference sequence). CDR3 length equals 13 residues. V lost 7 bases, J lost 0 bases, and 9 bases lay in between. The CDR3 region has the DNA TGTGCCAGTACGGATTTTTTGAACACTGAAGCTTTCTTT. Encoded protein: CASTDFLNTEAFF.

This clonotype occurred many times. The V call is TRBV18, the J call TRBJ2-1; 8 positions match TRBD2. The CDR3 is made up of 15 amino acids. The germline gives CDR1 KGHSH, CDR2 LQKENI. V shed 2 bases, J shed 6 bases, and the junction held 6 bases outside the gene matches. In DNA form, the CDR3 reads TGTGCCAGCTCACCATTGGCCAGCGGGGGCAATGAGCAGTTCTTC. The encoded protein is CASSPLASGGNEQFF.

This clonotype was seen many times. The genes are TRBV24-1 and TRBJ2-1; 7 bases are shared with TRBD2. V dropped 9 bases and J dropped 4; count of bases not matched to a gene: 8. Germline V gene sequence: CDR1 KGHDR, CDR2 SFDVKD. The CDR3 sequence is 14 residues long. CDR3 region: CATASGAGYNEQFF. The CDR3 DNA sequence: TGTGCCACCGCCTCGGGAGCGGGGTACAATGAGCAGTTCTTC.

This clonotype was seen only a few times. The chain is built from TRBV20-1 and TRBJ2-1; D is perhaps TRBD2 (6 bases). V lost 1 base to trimming and J lost 7 bases, with 11 bases between them. The CDR3 sequence is 13 residues long. Per germline, CDR1 DFQATT and CDR2 SNEGSKA (reference sequence). As DNA, the CDR3 is TGCAGTGCTAGAGTGCGGGGCTCTAATGAGCAGTTCTTC. Protein product: CSARVRGSNEQFF.

This clonotype has ten or more counts. The chain is built from TRBV20-1 and TRBJ2-7; D remains unclear. CDR1 and CDR2 from the germline V gene are DFQATT and SNEGSKA (reference sequence). This CDR3 spans 13 amino acids. With 2 bases removed from V and 3 bases from J, the gap between germline ends came to 11 bases. The CDR3 DNA reads as TGCAGTGCTAGAACTGACAATTACTACGAGCAGTACTTC. Translated: CSARTDNYYEQYF.

This clonotype was counted ten times or more. This rearrangement joins TRBV3-1 to TRBJ1-4, with D unresolved. Germline CDR1 LGHDT, CDR2 YNNKEL (reference sequence). Trimming took 5 bases from V and 4 from J, leaving 8 bases between them. This CDR3 comprises 13 residues. CDR3: CASSATGNEKLFF. In nucleotides, the CDR3 is TGTGCCAGCAGCGCAACGGGTAATGAAAAACTGTTTTTT.

This clonotype has ten or more counts. V is TRBV30 and J is TRBJ1-5; TRBD1 agrees at 8 bases. Germline V gene lookup returns CDR1 GTSNPN and CDR2 SVGIG (reference sequence). There are 16 residues in the CDR3. J gave up 8 bases and V 0 bases, and 12 bases lay outside the gene matches. Here the CDR3 DNA reads TGTGCCTGGAGTGTACCCCCCGACAGGGGAGGGAAGCCCCAGCATTTT. Amino acids: CAWSVPPDRGGKPQHF.

This sequence joins TRBV6-4 and TRBJ2-3, with D hard to call. Germline assignment: CDR1 MRHNA and CDR2 SNTAGT. This CDR3 is built from 13 residues. Between the trimmed V and J ends, which lost 3 bases and 1 base, there was a span of 5 bases. The CDR3 sequence: CASSEQGTDTQYF. CDR3 nucleotide sequence: TGTGCCAGCAGTGAGCAAGGCACAGATACGCAGTATTTT.

This rearrangement joins TRBV4-3 to TRBJ1-3; 9 nucleotides match TRBD1. The J segment lost 6 bases and the V segment lost 3 bases, leaving 12 bases of the junction unmatched. Germline CDR1 and CDR2: LGHNA and YSLEER. The CDR3 runs 17 residues. The CDR3 here is CASSQYLGQGMKNTIYF. For the CDR3, the DNA is TGCGCCAGCAGCCAGTACTTGGGACAGGGCATGAAAAACACCATATATTTT.

This clonotype was counted many times. J is TRBJ2-7 and V is TRBV30; no firm D call. Trimming removed 0 bases at V and 3 bases at J, with 6 bases between. The germline V gene encodes CDR1 GTSNPN and CDR2 SVGIG (reference sequence). The CDR3 is 12 residues long. CDR3 residues: CAWSVPSYEQYF. DNA for the CDR3: TGTGCCTGGAGTGTACCCAGCTACGAGCAGTACTTC.

On this clonotype itself: A much larger clone differs by one base, so this may be a read error. The chain joins TRBV6-1 to TRBJ1-1; D call uncertain. Per the germline V gene, CDR1 is MNHNS and CDR2 is SASEGT. With 5 bases removed from V and 6 bases from J, the gap between germline ends came to 13 bases. The CDR3 spans 13 residues. The DNA for the CDR3 is TGTGCCAGCAGTCTAGCGGGTCGGCCTGAAGCTTTCTTT. Translating it yields CASSLAGRPEAFF.

The V gene is TRBV20-1, the J gene TRBJ2-2, with D maybe TRBD1 (5 bases). Trimming removed 1 base at V and 1 base at J, with 13 bases between. Germline CDR1 reads DFQATT; CDR2 reads SNEGSKA (reference sequence). The CDR3 loop spans 16 amino acids. The CDR3 region has the DNA TGCAGTGCTAGAGTGGCGTGGCAGGGGAACACCGGGGAGCTGTTTTTT. Amino acid sequence: CSARVAWQGNTGELFF.

This clonotype was detected ten times or more. V is TRBV6-2 or TRBV6-3 and J is TRBJ2-7; D is perhaps TRBD1 (6 bases). CDR3 size: 14 residues. Deletions cut 5 bases from V and 0 bases from J, with 11 bases between. Looked up from germline, CDR1 is MNHEY and CDR2 is SVGEGT. CDR3 amino acids: CASSIDRPSYEQYF. CDR3 in DNA: TGTGCCAGCAGTATCGACAGGCCCTCCTACGAGCAGTACTTC.

This clonotype was seen more than once but under ten times. The chain is built from TRBV10-3 and TRBJ2-3; D perhaps matches TRBD2 (6 bases). CDR1 and CDR2 (germline): ENHRY, SYGVKD. V dropped 8 bases and J dropped 2 bases, with 17 bases sitting between them. This CDR3 region has 15 residues. The CDR3 coding sequence is TGTGCCATCGGGGCCGGGACTCCCCCCACAGATACGCAGTATTTT. Translated: CAIGAGTPPTDTQYF.

The chain combines TRBV7-9 with TRBJ2-5; 13 positions agree with TRBD2. Losses at the gene ends were 5 bases for V and 5 bases for J; bases not matched to a gene: 11. The CDR3 spans 17 residues. CDR1 is SEHNR, CDR2 FQNEAQ, per germline (reference sequence). This chain's CDR3 is CASSRTGGLAGDETQYF. CDR3 nucleotide sequence: TGTGCCAGCAGCCGGACGGGTGGACTAGCGGGAGATGAGACCCAGTACTTC.

This clonotype occurred many times. In DNA form, the CDR3 reads TGTGCCAGCAGCTCGTGGGCGGGAGACTACAATGAGCAGTTCTTC. Protein product: CASSSWAGDYNEQFF. The rearrangement links TRBV7-2 to TRBJ2-1; 7 nucleotides agree with TRBD2. Per germline, CDR1 SGHTA and CDR2 FQGNSA. The CDR3 consists of 15 residues. V dropped 4 bases and J dropped 3; count of bases not matched to a gene: 6.

To note about this clonotype: A read error is likely, as this CDR3 ends without the conserved phenylalanine or tryptophan. The rearrangement joins TRBV30 to TRBJ2-7, with a tentative D call TRBD2 (5 bases). V was clipped by 0 bases and J by 0 bases, with 12 bases between them. CDR1 and CDR2 from the germline V gene are GTSNPN and SVGIG (reference sequence). The CDR3 consists of 15 residues. In DNA, the CDR3 is TGTGCCTGGAGTGTAGGCCTCGGGGTCTCCTACGAGCAGTACTCC. Translated: CAWSVGLGVSYEQYS.

This clonotype was counted at least ten times. V and J are TRBV20-1 and TRBJ2-7; the match to TRBD1 covers 10 bases. The junction had 8 bases not matched to a gene; V was cut back by 5 bases and J by 7 bases. Germline lookup yields CDR1 DFQATT and CDR2 SNEGSKA (reference sequence). The CDR3 is 13 residues long. This chain's CDR3 is CSAPRTGGLEQYF. CDR3 in DNA: TGCAGTGCTCCTCGGACAGGGGGACTGGAGCAGTACTTC.